The source of this T cell receptor beta chain is a study of blood T cell repertoires in COVID-19. Study-level information: Collection of acute and convalescent COVID-19 samples took place in the United States, Italy and Spain.

The length of the CDR3 is 16 residues. The V and J ends lost 4 bases and 6 bases, in that order; junction bases with no gene match: 7. CDR1 LGHDT and CDR2 YNNKEL come from the germline V gene (reference sequence). Participants had their cohort set by participant-reported clinical history. How the authors handled the data: Amplification of reference gene primers provided the estimated nucleated cell counts. Using immunoSEQ multiplex PCR, the repertoire was profiled, and TCRdb retains in-frame clones only, with some absent. V and J calls and clone size are those listed in that table; D and trimming were worked out from the DNA. The sample has 200,000 to 250,000 clones, 80% seen once.

The sequence derives from a man aged 25-45 years with acute COVID-19. The V gene is TRBV3-1 (or the pseudogene TRBV3-2), the J gene TRBJ2-3, with 13 bases that match TRBD2. Sample: PBMCs or T cells enriched from blood (not recorded which). The CDR3 DNA reads as TGTGCCAGCAGCCCGACTAGCGGGGGGCCAGGTGATACGCAGTATTTT. It yields the protein CASSPTSGGPGDTQYF.